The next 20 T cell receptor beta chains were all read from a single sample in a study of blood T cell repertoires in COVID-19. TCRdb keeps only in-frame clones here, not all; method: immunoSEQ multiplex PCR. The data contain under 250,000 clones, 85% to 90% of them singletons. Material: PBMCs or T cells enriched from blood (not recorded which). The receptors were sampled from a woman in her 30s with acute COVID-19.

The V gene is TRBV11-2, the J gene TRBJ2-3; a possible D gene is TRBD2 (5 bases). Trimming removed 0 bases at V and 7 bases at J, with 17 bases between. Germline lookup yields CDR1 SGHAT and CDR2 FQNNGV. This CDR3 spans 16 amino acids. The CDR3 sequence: CASSLEIRPNGNTQYF. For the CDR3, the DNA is TGTGCCAGCAGCTTAGAGATTAGGCCTAACGGGAATACGCAGTATTTT. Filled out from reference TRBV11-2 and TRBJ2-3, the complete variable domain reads EAGVAQSPRYKIIEKRQSVAFWCNPISGHATLYWYQQILGQGPKLLIQFQNNGVVDDSQLPKDRFSAERLKGVDSTLKIQPAKLEDSAVYLCASSLEIRPNGNTQYFGPGTRLTVL.

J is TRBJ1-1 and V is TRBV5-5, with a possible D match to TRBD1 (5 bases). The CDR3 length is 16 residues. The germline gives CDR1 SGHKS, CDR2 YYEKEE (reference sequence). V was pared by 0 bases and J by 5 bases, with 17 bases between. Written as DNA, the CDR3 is TGTGCCAGCAGCTTGGCCTTGGGGGGAAGTGGGACTGAAGCTTTCTTT. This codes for CASSLALGGSGTEAFF.

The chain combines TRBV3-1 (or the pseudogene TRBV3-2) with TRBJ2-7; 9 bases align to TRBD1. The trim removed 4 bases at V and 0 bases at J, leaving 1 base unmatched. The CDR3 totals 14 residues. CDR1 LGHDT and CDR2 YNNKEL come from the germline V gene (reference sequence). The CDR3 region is CASSRDRASYEQYF. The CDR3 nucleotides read TGTGCCAGCAGCCGGGACAGGGCCTCCTACGAGCAGTACTTC.

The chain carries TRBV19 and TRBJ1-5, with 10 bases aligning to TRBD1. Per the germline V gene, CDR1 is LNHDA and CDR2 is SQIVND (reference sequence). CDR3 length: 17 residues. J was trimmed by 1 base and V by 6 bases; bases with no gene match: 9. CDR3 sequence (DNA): TGTGCCAGTAGGGGGACAGGGGATTTGGAAAGCAATCAGCCCCAGCATTTT. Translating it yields CASRGTGDLESNQPQHF.

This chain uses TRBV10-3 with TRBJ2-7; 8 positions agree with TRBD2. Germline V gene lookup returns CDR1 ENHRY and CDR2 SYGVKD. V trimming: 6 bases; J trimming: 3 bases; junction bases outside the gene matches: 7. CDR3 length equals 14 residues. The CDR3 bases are TGTGCCATCAGGGGAGCGGGGGACCACTACGAGCAGTACTTC. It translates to CAIRGAGDHYEQYF.

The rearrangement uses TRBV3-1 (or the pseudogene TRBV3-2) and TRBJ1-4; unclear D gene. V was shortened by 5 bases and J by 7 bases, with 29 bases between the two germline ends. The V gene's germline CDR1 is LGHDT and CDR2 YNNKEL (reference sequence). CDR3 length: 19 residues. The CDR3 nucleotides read TGTGCCAGCAGCGGAGGCGGATTGGGCATAGTCCTCAATATTGAAAAACTGTTTTTT. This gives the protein CASSGGGLGIVLNIEKLFF.

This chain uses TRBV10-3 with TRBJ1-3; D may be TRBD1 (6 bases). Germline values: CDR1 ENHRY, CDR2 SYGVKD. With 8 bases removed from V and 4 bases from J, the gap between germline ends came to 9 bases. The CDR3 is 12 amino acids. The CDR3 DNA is TGTGCCATCGGGACACCAGGAAACACCATATATTTT. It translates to CAIGTPGNTIYF.

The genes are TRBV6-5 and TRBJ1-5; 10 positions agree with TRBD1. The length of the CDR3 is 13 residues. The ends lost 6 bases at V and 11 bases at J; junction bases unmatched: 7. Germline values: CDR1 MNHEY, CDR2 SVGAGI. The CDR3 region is CASSRDRGQSQHF. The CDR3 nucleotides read TGTGCCAGCAGCCGGGACAGGGGACAGTCCCAGCATTTT.

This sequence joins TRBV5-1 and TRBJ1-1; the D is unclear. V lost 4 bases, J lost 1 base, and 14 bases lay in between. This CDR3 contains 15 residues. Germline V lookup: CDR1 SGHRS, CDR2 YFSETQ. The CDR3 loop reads CASSLSGGSNTEAFF. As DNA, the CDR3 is TGCGCCAGCAGCCTATCCGGAGGGTCGAACACTGAAGCTTTCTTT.

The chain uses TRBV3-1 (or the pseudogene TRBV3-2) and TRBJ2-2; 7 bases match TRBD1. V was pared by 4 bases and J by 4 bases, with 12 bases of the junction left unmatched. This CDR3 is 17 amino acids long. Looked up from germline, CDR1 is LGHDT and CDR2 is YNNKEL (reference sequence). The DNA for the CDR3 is TGTGCCAGCAGCCGAAGGATCGGACAGGCCAGCACCGGGGAGCTGTTTTTT. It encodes CASSRRIGQASTGELFF.

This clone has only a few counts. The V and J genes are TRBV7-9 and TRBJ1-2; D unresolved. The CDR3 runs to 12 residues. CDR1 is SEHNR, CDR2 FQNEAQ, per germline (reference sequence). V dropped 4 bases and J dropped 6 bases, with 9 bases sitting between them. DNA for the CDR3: TGTGCCAGCAGCTCAACTATTAATGGCTACACCTTC. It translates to CASSSTINGYTF.

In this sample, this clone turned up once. CDR3 nucleotides: TGTGCCAGCTCACCATACAGTATCACCCAGCCCCAGCATTTT. It encodes CASSPYSITQPQHF. The V call is TRBV18, the J call TRBJ1-5; D remains ambiguous. Germline values: CDR1 KGHSH, CDR2 LQKENI. The CDR3 covers 14 residues. V lost 2 bases, J lost 7 bases, and 12 bases lay in between.

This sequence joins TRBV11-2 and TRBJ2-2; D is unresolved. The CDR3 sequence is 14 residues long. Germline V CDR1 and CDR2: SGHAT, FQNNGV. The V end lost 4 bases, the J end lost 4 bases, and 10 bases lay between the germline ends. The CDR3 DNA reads TGTGCCAGCAGCTCGCTCCGGTCCACCGGGGAGCTGTTTTTT. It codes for CASSSLRSTGELFF.

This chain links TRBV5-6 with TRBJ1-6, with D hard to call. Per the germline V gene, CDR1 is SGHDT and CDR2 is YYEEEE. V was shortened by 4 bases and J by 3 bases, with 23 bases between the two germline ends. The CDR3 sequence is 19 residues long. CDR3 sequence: CASSRRLTDSNYYNSPLHF. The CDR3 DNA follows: TGTGCCAGCAGCCGCAGATTGACGGATAGCAACTACTATAATTCACCCCTCCACTTT.

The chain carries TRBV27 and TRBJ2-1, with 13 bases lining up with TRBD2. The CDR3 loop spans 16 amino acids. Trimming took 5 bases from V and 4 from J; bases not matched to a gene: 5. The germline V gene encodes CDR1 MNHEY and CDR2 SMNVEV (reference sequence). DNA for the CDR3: TGTGCCAGCAGTACCCGGACTAGCGGGGGATACAATGAGCAGTTCTTC. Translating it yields CASSTRTSGGYNEQFF.

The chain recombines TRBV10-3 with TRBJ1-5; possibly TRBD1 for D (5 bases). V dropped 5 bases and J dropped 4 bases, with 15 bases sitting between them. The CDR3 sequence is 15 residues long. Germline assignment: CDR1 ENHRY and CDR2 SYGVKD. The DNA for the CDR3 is TGTGCCATCAGTTCCATTGGGGGGGATAATCAGCCCCAGCATTTT. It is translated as CAISSIGGDNQPQHF.

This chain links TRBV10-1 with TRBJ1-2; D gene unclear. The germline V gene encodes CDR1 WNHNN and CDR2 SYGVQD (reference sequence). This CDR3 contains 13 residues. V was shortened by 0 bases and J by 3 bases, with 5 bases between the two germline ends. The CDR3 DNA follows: TGCGCCAGCAGTGAGTCGGGAGACTATGGCTACACCTTC. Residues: CASSESGDYGYTF.

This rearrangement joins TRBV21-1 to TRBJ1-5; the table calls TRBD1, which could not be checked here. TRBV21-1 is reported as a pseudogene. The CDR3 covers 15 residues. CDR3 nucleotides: TGTGCCAGCAACCCGGGACAGGGGGCGGATCAGCCCCAGCATTTT. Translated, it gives CASNPGQGADQPQHF.

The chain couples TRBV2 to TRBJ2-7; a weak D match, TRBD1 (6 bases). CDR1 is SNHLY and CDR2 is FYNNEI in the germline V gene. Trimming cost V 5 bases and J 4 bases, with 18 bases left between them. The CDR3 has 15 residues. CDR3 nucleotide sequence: TGTGCCAGCAGTCCCCGGGGACAAGGACTTTACGAGCAGTACTTC. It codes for CASSPRGQGLYEQYF.

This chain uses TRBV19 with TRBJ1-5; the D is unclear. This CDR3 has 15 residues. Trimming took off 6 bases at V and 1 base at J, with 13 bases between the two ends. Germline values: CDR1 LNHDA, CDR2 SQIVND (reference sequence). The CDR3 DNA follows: TGTGCCAGTAGCCCCTGGGCAGTCAGCAATCAGCCCCAGCATTTT. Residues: CASSPWAVSNQPQHF. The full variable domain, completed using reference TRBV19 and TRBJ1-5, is DGGITQSPKYLFRKEGQNVTLSCEQNLNHDAMYWYRQDPGQGLRLIYYSQIVNDFQKGDIAEGYSVSREKKESFPLTVTSAQKNPTAFYLCASSPWAVSNQPQHFGDGTRLSIL.